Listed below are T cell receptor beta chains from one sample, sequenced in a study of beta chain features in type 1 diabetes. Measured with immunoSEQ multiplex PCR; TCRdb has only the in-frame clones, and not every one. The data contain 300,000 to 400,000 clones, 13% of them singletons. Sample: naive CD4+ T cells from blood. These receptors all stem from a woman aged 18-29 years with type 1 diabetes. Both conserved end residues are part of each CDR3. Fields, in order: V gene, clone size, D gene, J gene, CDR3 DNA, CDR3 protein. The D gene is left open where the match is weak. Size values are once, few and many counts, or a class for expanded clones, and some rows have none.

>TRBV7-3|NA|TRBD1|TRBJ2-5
TGTGCCAGCAGCTCCTCAGGGGGCATTTGGGAGACCCAGTACTTC
CASSSSGGIWETQYF
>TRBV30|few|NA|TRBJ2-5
TGTGCCTGGAGTGTTACCCTCTCTCTAACAGGAATTCAAGAGACCCAGTACTTC
CAWSVTLSLTGIQETQYF
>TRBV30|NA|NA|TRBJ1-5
TGTGCCTGGAGTCCTAGGGAGAATCAGCCCCAGCATTTT
CAWSPRENQPQHF
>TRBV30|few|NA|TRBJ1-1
TGTGCCTGGAGACTTTTTGCTGAAGCTTTCTTT
CAWRLFAEAFF
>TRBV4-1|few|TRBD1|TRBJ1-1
TGCGCCAGCAGCCTCCCGGGACAGGGGGCGCGAAGGTTCGTGGAAACTGAAGCTTTCTTT
CASSLPGQGARRFVETEAFF
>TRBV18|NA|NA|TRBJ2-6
TGTGCCAGCTCACCTATGACAGGTTCCTCTGGGGCCAACGTCCTGACTTTC
CASSPMTGSSGANVLTF
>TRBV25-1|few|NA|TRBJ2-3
TGTGCCAGCAGTGAACAGGTGGTATCGGATACGCAGTATTTT
CASSEQVVSDTQYF
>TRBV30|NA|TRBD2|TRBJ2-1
TGTGCCTGGAGTGGATCACGCACTAGCGGGTATTACAATGAGCAGTTCTTC
CAWSGSRTSGYYNEQFF
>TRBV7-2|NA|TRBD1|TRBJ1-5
TGTGCCAGCAGCTCCGGACAGGGTGACAATCAGCCCCAGCATTTT
CASSSGQGDNQPQHF
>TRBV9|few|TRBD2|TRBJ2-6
TGTGCCAGCAGCGTAGAAAGCGGGAGGCCTGGGGCCAACGTCCTGACTTTC
CASSVESGRPGANVLTF
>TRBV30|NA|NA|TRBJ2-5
TGTGCCTGGAGCAAGATTAGGGGTGTTAGGGAGACCCAGTACTTC
CAWSKIRGVRETQYF
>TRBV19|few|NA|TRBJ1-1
TGTGCCAGTAGACCCAGACAGGAGAACACTGAAGCTTTCTTT
CASRPRQENTEAFF
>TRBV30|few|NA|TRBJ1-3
TGTGCCTGGAACCTTCAGGGTGGAAACACCATATATTTT
CAWNLQGGNTIYF
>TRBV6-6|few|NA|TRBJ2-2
TGTGCCAGCAGTTACGGGGGGTACACCGGGGAGCTGTTTTTT
CASSYGGYTGELFF
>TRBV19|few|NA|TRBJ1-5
TGTGCCAGTTTACCGGCAGGGAAGGGTCAGCCCCAGCATTTT
CASLPAGKGQPQHF
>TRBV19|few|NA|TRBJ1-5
TGTGCCAGTAGTATTTTTTCGGTGCAGCCCCAGCATTTT
CASSIFSVQPQHF
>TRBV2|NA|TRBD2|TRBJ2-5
TGTGCCAGCGCACTAGCGACAGAGACCCAGTACTTC
CASALATETQYF
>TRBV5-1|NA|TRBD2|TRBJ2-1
TGCGCCAGCAGCCTACTAGCGGGAGTCTCAAATGAGCAGTTCTTC
CASSLLAGVSNEQFF